Sequencing of this T cell receptor beta chain was carried out in a study of blood T cell repertoires in COVID-19 (TCRdb year 2020). A note on the overall study: Collaborator samples came from the United States, Italy and Spain and covered acute and convalescent phases of COVID-19. The material from the prospective study consisted of cDNA or gDNA derived from T cells, B-cell-depleted T cells, or PBMCs. Deeply sampled blood TCRbeta repertoires from subjects exposed to, actively infected with, or recovered from COVID-19 were included in the dataset. The repertoires were released in a freely available public database meant as a resource for research on the immune response to SARS-CoV-2. Samples were obtained from the ongoing ImmuneRACE study (first 160 participants) and from about 1,300 subjects provided by 6 global collaborators. The sample metadata nearly always contained a de-identified subject ID, COVID-19 status, age in years and sex. Where available, HLA class I and class II types were obtained from metadata supplied by the sample provider rather than from assay-based typing. Beyond this particular receptor, the publication reports: Clinical and demographic metadata were provided uncurated, with the amount varying by source and participant.

Counted from cysteine to phenylalanine, this CDR3 has 14 amino acids. Of the read, only the CDR3 DNA is kept; its 42 bases are in frame from base 1. At the junction V is shortened by 1 base and J by 6 bases, with 13 bases in between. The germline V gene supplies CDR1 SGHAT and CDR2 FQNNGV. TCRbeta CDR3 regions were amplified from genomic DNA by means of the immunoSEQ Assay, a bias-controlled multiplex PCR. The original methods were these. The number of nucleated cells in each sample was estimated by amplification of reference gene primers within the assay. To quantify the absolute abundance of each unique TCRbeta CDR3 rearrangement, sequence reads were collapsed and filtered. For each sample, productive Simpson clonality was calculated as the square root of Simpson's diversity index across productive rearrangements. Entries here come from immuneACCESS through TCRdb and include only in-frame sequences with V and J called. Some clones fail to appear in such tables; in the studies checked, an unresolved V gene covers under half of the shortfall, and the cause of the remainder is unknown. V and J calls and clone size come straight from that table; D and trimming were deduced from the DNA. This sample has about 21,000 clones in its table, and around four fifths of those were observed once. About a fifth of the sample is taken by the ten largest.

The collaborating institutions used their own protocols to collect whole blood in K2EDTA tubes. For TCRbeta analysis, collaborator samples were shipped as frozen whole blood, as isolated PBMCs, or as DNA extracted from either sample type. On this clone itself: Its antigen is still unknown. Qualities for individual bases were not recorded, and no much larger clone is one base off.

This sequence originates from an elderly man with active or convalescent COVID-19. The V and J segments used are TRBV11-2 and TRBJ2-7; the D gene is perhaps TRBD1, from 6 matching bases. Specimen: peripheral blood. Here the CDR3 is given as CASSLGQARSEQYF. The sequenced DNA is TGTGCCAGCAGCTTAGGACAGGCCCGTTCCGAGCAGTACTTC.